Below, 27 T cell receptor beta chains from the same sample are listed, as sequenced in a study of T cell responses to AZD1222 COVID-19 vaccine. TCRdb's table, derived via immunoSEQ multiplex PCR, lists solely in-frame clones and lacks some. The sample records about 150,000 clones, about 89% being singletons. The sample here was peripheral blood, taken 28 days after the second AZD1222 dose. These receptors were taken from an adult who received the AZD1222 COVID-19 vaccine.

V usage is TRBV5-1 and J usage is TRBJ2-1; 14 nucleotides line up with TRBD2. The CDR3 totals 18 residues. CDR1 and CDR2 (germline): SGHRS, YFSETQ. V lost 4 bases to trimming and J lost 7 bases; unmatched junction nucleotides: 13. CDR3 bases: TGCGCCAGCAGCCGTCCCGGACTAGCGGGAGGCCAGCGGAATGAGCAGTTCTTC. Translating gives CASSRPGLAGGQRNEQFF.

The chain has TRBV19 and TRBJ2-2, with TRBD2 matching over 10 bases. The CDR3 spans 17 residues. After removal of 6 bases from V and 0 bases from J, the junction contained 7 bases not matched to a gene. The germline CDR1 and CDR2 sequences are LNHDA and SQIVND (reference sequence). CDR3 DNA sequence: TGTGCCAGTAGGGGGACTAGCGTGTTCGCGAACACCGGGGAGCTGTTTTTT. Amino acid sequence: CASRGTSVFANTGELFF.

This chain joins TRBV18 and TRBJ2-3; 7 bases fit TRBD1. The germline CDR1 and CDR2 sequences are KGHSH and LQKENI. Trimming took 8 bases from V and 3 from J; bases not matched to a gene: 5. CDR3 length: 13 amino acids. In DNA form, the CDR3 reads TGTGCCAGCACCACAGGGGATACAGATACGCAGTATTTT. Translated: CASTTGDTDTQYF.

The gene calls are TRBV18 and TRBJ1-4; 8 nucleotides line up with TRBD1. CDR1 is KGHSH and CDR2 is LQKENI in the germline V gene. The CDR3 sequence is 16 residues long. With 6 bases clipped from V and 6 bases from J, the junction kept 12 bases outside the gene matches. For the CDR3, the DNA is TGTGCCAGCTCGCCCGGACAGGGTCGTGGGGATGAAAAACTGTTTTTT. The encoded protein is CASSPGQGRGDEKLFF.

The genes are TRBV6-2 or TRBV6-3 and TRBJ2-7; no clear D gene. The CDR3 contains 14 residues. Germline V gene sequence: CDR1 MNHEY, CDR2 SVGEGT. V dropped 6 bases and J dropped 7 bases, with 19 bases sitting between them. CDR3 nucleotide sequence: TGTGCCAGCAGCCCCGAAACACGGGTCGCGGAGCAGTACTTC. The encoded protein is CASSPETRVAEQYF.

The chain joins TRBV11-2 to TRBJ1-4, with D perhaps matching TRBD1 (6 bases). This CDR3 contains 15 residues. CDR1 SGHAT and CDR2 FQNNGV come from the germline V gene. V was clipped by 4 bases and J by 5 bases, with 14 bases between them. This chain's CDR3 is CASSSMGQVNEKLFF. CDR3 nucleotides: TGTGCCAGCAGCTCGATGGGACAAGTAAATGAAAAACTGTTTTTT.

This clone occurred once. The DNA for the CDR3 is TGTGCCAGTAGTATCGGCAGGATTGGGGAAAAACTGTTTTTT. Protein sequence: CASSIGRIGEKLFF. This chain links TRBV19 with TRBJ1-4; D is unclear. V was pared by 3 bases and J by 8 bases, with 13 bases between. The CDR3 sequence is 14 residues long. Germline assignment: CDR1 LNHDA and CDR2 SQIVND (reference sequence).

The chain links TRBV9 to TRBJ2-5; D is unresolved. CDR1 and CDR2 from the germline V gene are SGDLS and YYNGEE. V was trimmed by 3 bases and J by 3 bases, leaving 6 bases between them. This CDR3 spans 12 amino acids. The CDR3 is CASSAQEETQYF. Here the CDR3 DNA reads TGTGCCAGCAGCGCTCAGGAAGAGACCCAGTACTTC.

The rearrangement links TRBV5-6 to TRBJ2-2; D not resolved. With 9 bases removed from V and 7 bases from J, the gap between germline ends came to 16 bases. The CDR3 consists of 13 residues. Germline V gives CDR1 SGHDT, CDR2 YYEEEE. The CDR3 loop reads CATHSLLYGELFF. The CDR3 coding sequence is TGTGCCACCCACTCCCTCCTGTACGGGGAGCTGTTTTTT. The full variable domain, with the rest looked up from reference TRBV5-6 and TRBJ2-2, is DAGVTQSPTHLIKTRGQQVTLRCSPKSGHDTVSWYQQALGQGPQFIFQYYEEEERQRGNFPDRFSGHQFPNYSSELNVNALLLGDSALYLCATHSLLYGELFFGEGSRLTVL.

This rearrangement joins TRBV6-2 or TRBV6-3 to TRBJ1-2; maybe TRBD1 (6 bases). The germline V gene has CDR1 MNHEY and CDR2 SVGEGT. The V gene lost 6 bases and the J gene lost 4 bases, with 15 bases spanning the gap. The CDR3 loop spans 14 amino acids. CDR3 in amino acids: CASSPGHFGYGYTF. The CDR3 DNA is TGTGCCAGCAGCCCGGGACACTTTGGCTATGGCTACACCTTC.

The chain carries TRBV13 and TRBJ2-1; TRBD1 might be the D (8 bases). In germline, CDR1 is PRHDT, CDR2 FYEKMQ (reference sequence). V lost 9 bases and J 4 bases, leaving 13 bases between the germline ends. The CDR3 consists of 13 residues. DNA of the CDR3: TGTGCCAGTACAGGGGGGGGGTACAATGAGCAGTTCTTC. As protein: CASTGGGYNEQFF.

This rearrangement joins TRBV19 to TRBJ2-1; D is perhaps TRBD2 (6 bases). Germline-derived CDR1 and CDR2 are LNHDA and SQIVND (reference sequence). The CDR3 has 15 amino acids. The germline V and J ends were trimmed by 4 bases and 3 bases, with 13 bases remaining between them. The CDR3 protein is CASSSWREFYNEQFF. Here the CDR3 DNA reads TGTGCCAGTAGTAGTTGGCGGGAATTCTACAATGAGCAGTTCTTC.

The chain employs TRBV5-1 and TRBJ1-2, with unresolved D. CDR3 length equals 14 residues. Trimming took 4 bases from V and 3 from J, leaving 13 bases between them. The germline gives CDR1 SGHRS, CDR2 YFSETQ. The CDR3 coding sequence is TGCGCCAGCAGCACGGGAGGCTTGGACTATGGCTACACCTTC. Its translation is CASSTGGLDYGYTF.

Regarding this clone: The same CDR3 also results from other DNA sequences found in this sample. The chain employs TRBV5-1 and TRBJ2-1; TRBD2 might be the D (6 bases). V gave up 5 bases and J gave up 5 bases, with 17 bases separating them. Germline CDR1 SGHRS, CDR2 YFSETQ. This CDR3 is 15 amino acids long. The CDR3 nucleotides read TGCGCCAGCAGTCTTGGTAGCGGCAGGGACAATGAGCAGTTCTTC. Translation: CASSLGSGRDNEQFF.

The chain combines TRBV6-5 with TRBJ2-5, with D hard to call. Germline-derived CDR1 and CDR2 are MNHEY and SVGAGI. The CDR3 covers 13 residues. V was shortened by 6 bases and J by 5 bases, with 13 bases between the two germline ends. The CDR3 spells CASRESNWETQYF. DNA of the CDR3: TGTGCCAGCAGAGAGTCGAATTGGGAGACCCAGTACTTC.

The chain employs TRBV28 and TRBJ1-5, with unresolved D. The CDR3 has 13 amino acids. Trimming removed 7 bases at V and 7 bases at J, with 14 bases between. Looked up from germline, CDR1 is MDHEN and CDR2 is SYDVKM. CDR3 amino acids: CASNGGGRQPQHF. The CDR3 DNA follows: TGTGCCAGCAATGGTGGAGGGCGCCAGCCCCAGCATTTT.

The chain carries TRBV28 and TRBJ1-1; a weak D match, TRBD1 (5 bases). Deletions cut 5 bases from V and 8 bases from J, with 15 bases between. This CDR3 has 13 amino acids. Germline CDR1 and CDR2: MDHEN and SYDVKM. CDR3 in DNA: TGTGCCAGCAGTAACCTAGGGACTTACGAAGCTTTCTTT. This sequence encodes CASSNLGTYEAFF.

The chain combines TRBV5-1 with TRBJ2-1; D possibly corresponds to TRBD1 (7 bases). Trimming took off 4 bases at V and 6 bases at J, with 17 bases between the two ends. The germline CDR1 and CDR2 sequences are SGHRS and YFSETQ. The CDR3 has 15 residues. CDR3 protein: CASSPRAGGINEQFF. The CDR3 DNA reads as TGCGCCAGCAGCCCGAGGGCAGGGGGGATCAATGAGCAGTTCTTC. Looking up the rest from reference TRBV5-1 and TRBJ2-1 gives the full variable domain: KAGVTQTPRYLIKTRGQQVTLSCSPISGHRSVSWYQQTPGQGLQFLFEYFSETQRNKGNFPGRFSGRQFSNSRSEMNVSTLELGDSALYLCASSPRAGGINEQFFGPGTRLTVL.

The V call is TRBV18, the J call TRBJ2-2; 9 bases are a match to TRBD2. CDR1 and CDR2 from the germline V gene are KGHSH and LQKENI. This CDR3 is 16 amino acids long. Trimming removed 0 bases from V and 4 bases from J; junction bases left unmatched: 3. The CDR3 sequence is CASSPPSGSATGELFF. The CDR3 nucleotides read TGTGCCAGCTCACCACCTAGCGGGAGTGCCACCGGGGAGCTGTTTTTT.

The rearrangement joins TRBV28 to TRBJ1-4, with D possibly TRBD1 on 6 matching bases. Germline loops: CDR1 MDHEN, CDR2 SYDVKM. The CDR3 loop spans 15 amino acids. CDR3 amino acids: CVSFPGGHPNEKLFF. The DNA for the CDR3 is TGTGTCTCCTTTCCCGGGGGGCATCCAAATGAAAAACTGTTTTTT.

V and J are TRBV6-5 and TRBJ1-2; D not certain. Germline CDR1 and CDR2: MNHEY and SVGAGI. V was trimmed by 5 bases and J by 9 bases, leaving 10 bases between them. This CDR3 comprises 11 residues. Here the CDR3 DNA reads TGTGCCAGCAGTCCTCTGAGTAGCTACACCTTC. Amino acids: CASSPLSSYTF.

The DNA of the CDR3 is TGTGCCAGCATCTCAACAGCTATGAACACTGAAGCTTTCTTT. It is translated as CASISTAMNTEAFF. The rearrangement joins TRBV28 to TRBJ1-1; no clear D gene. The CDR3 is made up of 14 amino acids. Germline CDR1 is MDHEN and CDR2 is SYDVKM. Trimming pared 7 bases from V and 0 bases from J, leaving 12 bases between.

The chain couples TRBV19 to TRBJ2-2, with D unresolved. Trimming took off 7 bases at V and 5 bases at J, with 11 bases between the two ends. There are 13 residues in the CDR3. Germline CDR1 reads LNHDA; CDR2 reads SQIVND (reference sequence). CDR3 amino acids: CASNVGSTGELFF. The DNA of the CDR3 is TGTGCCAGTAACGTGGGTTCTACCGGGGAGCTGTTTTTT.

The chain recombines TRBV30 with TRBJ1-4; D gene unclear. The CDR3 is made up of 13 amino acids. Per the germline V gene, CDR1 is GTSNPN and CDR2 is SVGIG (reference sequence). The germline V and J ends were trimmed by 0 bases and 4 bases, with 6 bases remaining between them. Here the CDR3 DNA reads TGTGCCTGGAGTGTACGCGGTAATGAAAAACTGTTTTTT. Encoded protein: CAWSVRGNEKLFF.

The chain has TRBV10-3 and TRBJ1-5; the D gene is possibly TRBD1 (6 bases). This CDR3 region has 14 residues. V was cut by 3 bases and J by 7 bases, with 13 bases left in between. CDR1 and CDR2 from the germline V gene are ENHRY and SYGVKD. This chain's CDR3 is CAISEGQQGQPQHF. The CDR3 DNA reads as TGTGCCATCAGTGAAGGACAACAGGGACAGCCCCAGCATTTT.

This sequence joins TRBV5-1 and TRBJ1-3, with D perhaps matching TRBD1 (6 bases). The germline V gene encodes CDR1 SGHRS and CDR2 YFSETQ. The CDR3 runs to 15 residues. V lost 0 bases and J 0 bases, leaving 7 bases between the germline ends. CDR3 sequence reads: CASSLEGGSGNTIYF. The CDR3 DNA follows: TGCGCCAGCAGCTTGGAGGGGGGCTCTGGAAACACCATATATTTT.

The V call is TRBV5-6, the J call TRBJ2-2; D might be TRBD1 (6 bases). The ends were cut back, 1 base at V and 6 bases at J, with 10 bases in the middle. Germline loops: CDR1 SGHDT, CDR2 YYEEEE. The CDR3 covers 14 residues. The CDR3 loop is CASSLQGTAGELFF. CDR3 DNA sequence: TGTGCCAGCAGCTTGCAGGGGACGGCCGGGGAGCTGTTTTTT.